This T cell receptor (beta chain) was captured in a study of blood T cell repertoires in COVID-19. Turning to the study itself: Sample material is recorded as cDNA or gDNA derived from T cells, B-cell-depleted T cells, or PBMCs.

Germline CDR1 SGHNT, CDR2 YYREEE (reference sequence). The length of the CDR3 is 14 residues. J was trimmed by 0 bases and V by 7 bases; bases with no gene match: 6. Sequencing used immunoSEQ multiplex PCR; TCRdb keeps in-frame clones, though not all of them. Found here are more than 200,000 clones, approximately 90% of them singletons; the top ten hold more than 1.5%. The chain is built from TRBV5-4 and TRBJ1-1, with 7 nucleotides matching TRBD1. The sequenced material came from peripheral blood. The receptor was isolated from a man aged 70-80 years with acute or convalescent COVID-19. CDR3 residues: CASHKQGLNTEAFF. The CDR3 nucleotides are TGTGCCAGCCACAAACAGGGGTTGAACACTGAAGCTTTCTTT.